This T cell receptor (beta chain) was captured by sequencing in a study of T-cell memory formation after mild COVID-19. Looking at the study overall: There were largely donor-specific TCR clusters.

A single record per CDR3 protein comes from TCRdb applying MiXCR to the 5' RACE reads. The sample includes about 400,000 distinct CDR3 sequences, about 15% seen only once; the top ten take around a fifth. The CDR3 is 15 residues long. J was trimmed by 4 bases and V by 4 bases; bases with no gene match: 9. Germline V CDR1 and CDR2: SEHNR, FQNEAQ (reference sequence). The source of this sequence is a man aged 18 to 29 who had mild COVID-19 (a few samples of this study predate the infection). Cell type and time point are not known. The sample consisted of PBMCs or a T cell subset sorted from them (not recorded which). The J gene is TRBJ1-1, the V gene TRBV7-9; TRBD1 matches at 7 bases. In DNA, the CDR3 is TGTGCCAGCAGCTCCTACAGGGGAAAGGGCACTGAAGCTTTCTTT. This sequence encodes CASSSYRGKGTEAFF.